What follows are 28 T cell receptor beta chains derived from one specimen sequenced in a study of T cells in Graves' hyperthyroidism and ophthalmopathy. RNA transcripts yielded amplified TCR beta CDR3 regions. First-round RT-PCR targeting the TCR CDR3 was performed with the HTBI primer set. Each CDR3 protein gets one entry after TCRdb re-called the multiplex PCR reads with MiXCR. Of over 700,000 distinct CDR3 sequences listed, roughly 32% are singletons. Sequencing was carried out using blood. Receptor source: a woman in her thirties or forties with Graves' hyperthyroidism.

This clonotype was detected only a few times. The rearrangement uses TRBV6-2 or TRBV6-3 and TRBJ2-7, with TRBD1 matching over 12 bases. Losses at the gene ends were 5 bases for V and 3 bases for J; bases not matched to a gene: 11. CDR3 length equals 17 residues. CDR1 is MNHEY, CDR2 SVGEGT, per germline. CDR3 sequence: CASSQPSGTGGDYEQYF. CDR3 in DNA: TGTGCCAGCAGTCAACCCTCCGGGACAGGGGGCGACTACGAGCAGTACTTC.

This clonotype showed up just once. The J gene is TRBJ1-3, the V gene TRBV25-1; D remains unclear. The CDR3 runs 15 residues. The V end was cut by 8 bases, the J end by 0 bases, with 14 bases between. Germline values: CDR1 MGHDK, CDR2 SYGVNS. CDR3 residues: CASSPQQSSGNTIYF. The DNA for the CDR3 is TGTGCCAGCTCACCACAACAGAGCTCTGGAAACACCATATATTTT.

This clonotype came up many times. This may be a read error: a much more frequent sequence differs by one nucleotide. The chain employs TRBV12-3 or TRBV12-4 and TRBJ2-5; 7 bases map to TRBD1. The CDR3 extends over 13 amino acids. Unmatched junction bases numbered 3, after V lost 6 bases and J lost 2 bases. As DNA, the CDR3 is TGTGCCAGCAGCACGGGACAGCAAGAGACCCAGTACTTC. Encoded protein: CASSTGQQETQYF.

The chain employs TRBV19 and TRBJ2-5; the D gene could be TRBD1 or TRBD2 (5 bases each). This CDR3 is built from 15 residues. In germline, CDR1 is LNHDA, CDR2 SQIVND (reference sequence). V was cut by 6 bases and J by 5 bases, with 19 bases left in between. The CDR3 region is CASSNRGDSVETQYF. CDR3 nucleotides: TGTGCCAGTAGCAATCGGGGCGACTCGGTGGAGACCCAGTACTTC.

This rearrangement joins TRBV6-5 to TRBJ1-2; D is ambiguous. In germline, CDR1 is MNHEY, CDR2 SVGAGI. The CDR3 length is 13 residues. With 2 bases removed from V and 6 bases from J, the gap between germline ends came to 10 bases. In nucleotides, the CDR3 is TGTGCCAGCAGTTACGCAGTCGTCCATGGCTACACCTTC. Its protein product is CASSYAVVHGYTF.

This clonotype was detected a few times. The V and J genes are TRBV28 and TRBJ1-2, with D unclear. The CDR3 length is 12 residues. Germline CDR1 and CDR2: MDHEN and SYDVKM. The V end lost 6 bases, the J end lost 6 bases, and 11 bases lay between the germline ends. Here the CDR3 reads CASSQEWNGYTF. The DNA for the CDR3 is TGTGCCAGCAGCCAGGAATGGAATGGCTACACCTTC.

With respect to this clonotype: Relative to the germline gene, one junction end is altered; a read error may explain this. This rearrangement joins TRBV5-5 to TRBJ2-3; 7 positions match TRBD1. This CDR3 spans 13 amino acids. Germline-derived CDR1 and CDR2 are SGHKS and YYEKEE (reference sequence). CDR3 loop: CASDRDSTDAQYF. CDR3 nucleotides: TGTGCCAGCGACCGGGACAGCACAGATGCGCAGTATTTT. The full variable domain, its missing parts supplied by reference TRBV5-5 and TRBJ2-3, is DAGVTQSPTHLIKTRGQQVTLRCSPISGHKSVSWYQQVLGQGPQFIFQYYEKEERGRGNFPDRFSARQFPNYSSELNVNALLLGDSALYLCASDRDSTDAQYFGPGTRLTVL.

This sequence joins TRBV6-5 and TRBJ1-2, with 11 bases identical to TRBD1. The junction had 4 bases not matched to a gene; V was cut back by 5 bases and J by 5 bases. CDR3 length: 14 amino acids. Germline assignment: CDR1 MNHEY and CDR2 SVGAGI. The CDR3 spells CASSLGQGAYGYTF. The CDR3, as DNA: TGTGCCAGCAGTCTTGGACAGGGGGCATATGGCTACACCTTC.

The chain combines TRBV19 with TRBJ2-2, with D possibly being TRBD1 (6 bases). V was pared by 7 bases and J by 4 bases, with 28 bases between. CDR1 is LNHDA, CDR2 SQIVND, per germline (reference sequence). This CDR3 is 19 amino acids long. CDR3 protein: CASIPGAQGDITSTGELFF. CDR3 nucleotide sequence: TGTGCCAGTATCCCTGGGGCCCAAGGGGACATAACGAGCACCGGGGAGCTGTTTTTT.

There are many counts of this clonotype. J is TRBJ1-4 and V is TRBV7-9; D is ambiguous. Germline CDR1 is SEHNR and CDR2 is FQNEAQ (reference sequence). Trimming pared 5 bases from V and 7 bases from J, leaving 11 bases between. The CDR3 is 13 amino acids. CDR3 region: CASSAEGPEKLFF. The CDR3 coding sequence is TGTGCCAGCAGCGCGGAGGGTCCTGAAAAACTGTTTTTT.

This clonotype was seen at least ten times. The chain carries TRBV27 and TRBJ2-7; 12 nucleotides align to TRBD2. J was trimmed by 4 bases and V by 5 bases; bases with no gene match: 0. From germline, CDR1 is MNHEY and CDR2 SMNVEV (reference sequence). CDR3 size: 13 residues. CDR3 sequence: CASSTSGRYEQYF. In nucleotides, the CDR3 is TGTGCCAGCAGTACTAGCGGGAGGTACGAGCAGTACTTC.

This clonotype was detected many times. The gene calls are TRBV29-1 and TRBJ2-7; 9 bases align to TRBD1. The J segment lost 2 bases and the V segment lost 6 bases, leaving 8 bases of the junction unmatched. The CDR3 loop spans 14 amino acids. The germline V gene encodes CDR1 SQVTM and CDR2 ANQGSEA. In nucleotides, the CDR3 is TGCAGCGTCACCGGGACAGGGATAACCTACGAGCAGTACTTC. As protein: CSVTGTGITYEQYF.

The chain carries TRBV20-1 and TRBJ2-7; weak D call: TRBD2 (5 bases). The V and J ends lost 5 bases and 3 bases respectively, with 17 bases between them. The CDR3 extends over 14 amino acids. Germline-derived CDR1 and CDR2 are DFQATT and SNEGSKA (reference sequence). The CDR3 bases are TGCAGTGCTCCCGGGTTCGAGGACTTCTACGAGCAGTACTTC. It specifies CSAPGFEDFYEQYF.

This clonotype was detected ten times or more. The chain couples TRBV9 to TRBJ1-4, with 7 nucleotides matching TRBD1. This CDR3 contains 16 residues. V trimming: 0 bases; J trimming: 5 bases; junction bases outside the gene matches: 7. The V gene's germline CDR1 is SGDLS and CDR2 YYNGEE. DNA for the CDR3: TGTGCCAGCAGCGTAGGAGCACAGGGGCGGAATGAAAAACTGTTTTTT. Translated, it gives CASSVGAQGRNEKLFF.

Comments on this clonotype: This sequence may be a read error, since a much larger clone differs from it by one base. This chain links TRBV29-1 with TRBJ1-1; unclear D gene. There are 14 residues in the CDR3. V lost 5 bases, J lost 0 bases, and 13 bases lay in between. Germline assignment: CDR1 SQVTM and CDR2 ANQGSEA. CDR3 region: CSVWRSGLNTEAFF. The CDR3 DNA is TGCAGCGTTTGGAGGTCAGGTTTGAACACTGAAGCTTTCTTT.

The chain uses TRBV12-3 or TRBV12-4 and TRBJ1-2; 7 bases match TRBD1. The CDR3 runs 11 residues. Trimming at V came to 8 bases and at J to 7 bases, leaving 4 bases not matched to a gene. CDR3 bases: TGTGCCAGCGTACAGGGGCCTGGCTACACCTTC. Its protein is CASVQGPGYTF.

The V and J genes are TRBV14 and TRBJ1-1; D possibly corresponds to TRBD1 (5 bases). Trimming stripped 0 bases from V and 5 bases from J, with 13 bases between. CDR1 and CDR2 from the germline V gene are SGHDN and FVKESK. The CDR3 covers 15 residues. This chain's CDR3 is CASSQDEGVRTEAFF. DNA for the CDR3: TGTGCCAGCAGCCAAGATGAAGGGGTCAGGACTGAAGCTTTCTTT. Drawing the rest from reference TRBV14 and TRBJ1-1, the complete variable domain is EAGVTQFPSHSVIEKGQTVTLRCDPISGHDNLYWYRRVMGKEIKFLLHFVKESKQDESGMPNNRFLAERTGGTYSTLKVQPAELEDSGVYFCASSQDEGVRTEAFFGQGTRLTVV.

The chain carries TRBV5-4 and TRBJ1-2; tentatively, D is TRBD1 (5 bases). CDR1 is SGHNT, CDR2 YYREEE, per germline (reference sequence). Trimming left V 4 bases short and J 4 bases short, with 14 bases between. The length of the CDR3 is 14 residues. The CDR3 sequence: CASSPPAGSYGYTF. CDR3 sequence (DNA): TGTGCCAGCAGCCCCCCGGCAGGGAGCTATGGCTACACCTTC.

This clonotype was found many times. Written as DNA, the CDR3 is TGCAGCGTTGCGGCCTCTTGGGGCTCCTACGAGCAGTACTTC. Translation: CSVAASWGSYEQYF. The chain combines TRBV29-1 with TRBJ2-7; no clear D gene. The V end was cut by 4 bases, the J end by 0 bases, with 13 bases between. There are 14 residues in the CDR3. CDR1 is SQVTM, CDR2 ANQGSEA, per germline.

This clonotype was found once. The chain employs TRBV30 and TRBJ2-7; 7 nucleotides agree with TRBD1. Germline trimming cut 3 bases from V and 3 bases from J; bases unmatched to any gene: 11. The V gene's germline CDR1 is GTSNPN and CDR2 SVGIG (reference sequence). This CDR3 has 15 residues. The CDR3 spells CAWRSKGQVFYEQYF. CDR3 DNA sequence: TGTGCCTGGAGGTCCAAAGGACAGGTTTTCTACGAGCAGTACTTC.

The chain joins TRBV19 to TRBJ1-3; tentative D call: TRBD1 (6 bases). Looked up from germline, CDR1 is LNHDA and CDR2 is SQIVND (reference sequence). The CDR3 extends over 14 amino acids. Deletions cut 7 bases from V and 1 base from J, with 11 bases between. CDR3 protein: CASNQGSSGNTIYF. The CDR3 nucleotides read TGTGCCAGTAATCAGGGGAGTTCTGGAAACACCATATATTTT.

Ten or more counts support this clonotype. This rearrangement joins TRBV6-1 to TRBJ1-1; 8 bases fit TRBD1. This CDR3 is built from 14 residues. Germline V gene lookup returns CDR1 MNHNS and CDR2 SASEGT. V shed 5 bases and J 4 bases; nucleotides not matched to a gene: 6. The CDR3 protein is CASSPQGQGTEAFF. For the CDR3, the DNA is TGTGCCAGCAGTCCACAAGGACAGGGCACTGAAGCTTTCTTT.

The rearrangement uses TRBV10-3 and TRBJ1-1; D unresolved. V dropped 10 bases and J dropped 1 base, with 19 bases sitting between them. CDR1 and CDR2 from the germline V gene are ENHRY and SYGVKD. The CDR3 has 15 amino acids. The CDR3 coding sequence is TGTGCCAGCACCCCGCAGCGGGGAGGGAACACTGAAGCTTTCTTT. It yields the protein CASTPQRGGNTEAFF.

J is TRBJ2-7 and V is TRBV30; D call uncertain. CDR1 GTSNPN and CDR2 SVGIG come from the germline V gene (reference sequence). CDR3 length equals 14 residues. The V end lost 0 bases, the J end lost 2 bases, and 11 bases lay between the germline ends. CDR3 nucleotides: TGTGCCTGGAGTGTACAAGGCAGAACCTACGAGCAGTACTTC. This translates into CAWSVQGRTYEQYF.

This clonotype was seen a few times. The chain is built from TRBV4-3 and TRBJ1-5; D uncertain. Trimming removed 1 base at V and 1 base at J, with 14 bases between. Germline-derived CDR1 and CDR2 are LGHNA and YSLEER. CDR3 length: 17 amino acids. This CDR3 is CASSQAFGSRSNQPQHF. The DNA for the CDR3 is TGCGCCAGCAGCCAAGCATTTGGTAGTAGGAGCAATCAGCCCCAGCATTTT.

This clonotype was counted ten times or more. The chain employs TRBV15 and TRBJ1-1; D is uncertain. The V gene's germline CDR1 is LNHNV and CDR2 YYDKDF (reference sequence). V was trimmed by 0 bases and J by 5 bases, leaving 13 bases between them. The CDR3 sequence is 15 residues long. CDR3: CATSRDVAGGTEAFF. The CDR3 DNA is TGTGCCACCAGCAGAGATGTGGCAGGAGGGACTGAAGCTTTCTTT. Full variable domain (rest looked up from reference TRBV15 and TRBJ1-1): DAMVIQNPRYQVTQFGKPVTLSCSQTLNHNVMYWYQQKSSQAPKLLFHYYDKDFNNEADTPDNFQSRRPNTSFCFLDIRSPGLGDTAMYLCATSRDVAGGTEAFFGQGTRLTVV.

The V gene is TRBV10-3, the J gene TRBJ1-2, with D possibly being TRBD1 (6 bases). Germline V CDR1 and CDR2: ENHRY, SYGVKD. CDR3 length: 15 amino acids. V lost 4 bases to trimming and J lost 1 base, with 13 bases between them. The CDR3 sequence: CAISVGQSLNYGYTF. The CDR3 DNA follows: TGTGCCATCAGTGTCGGACAGAGTCTTAACTATGGCTACACCTTC.

This clonotype was recorded a few times. The rearrangement joins TRBV9 to TRBJ1-4; D is uncertain. The CDR3 extends over 16 amino acids. The V gene lost 4 bases and the J gene lost 8 bases, with 21 bases spanning the gap. In germline, CDR1 is SGDLS, CDR2 YYNGEE. The CDR3 loop is CASSLGFGRFEEKLFF. The CDR3 region has the DNA TGTGCCAGCAGCCTCGGTTTCGGGCGGTTTGAGGAAAAACTGTTTTTT.